The 12 T cell receptor beta chains below come from one sample, sequenced in a study of T-cell memory formation after mild COVID-19. TCRdb fed the 5' RACE reads into MiXCR, producing one record per CDR3 protein. This sample has 400,000 to 500,000 distinct CDR3 sequences, with around 18% found just once. Sequenced input: PBMCs or a T cell subset sorted from them (not recorded which). The receptors shown here come from an adult woman who had mild COVID-19 (a few samples of this study predate the infection). Cell type and time point are not known.

The V gene is TRBV10-3, the J gene TRBJ2-3; D unresolved. CDR1 is ENHRY and CDR2 is SYGVKD in the germline V gene. CDR3 length: 13 residues. Trimming left V 4 bases short and J 6 bases short, with 11 bases between. The CDR3, as DNA: TGTGCCATCAGTGCCCCGGAGTCGGATACGCAGTATTTT. Protein sequence: CAISAPESDTQYF.

The CDR3 nucleotides read TGTGCCACCAGCAAGGACAGGGTAATCGGGGAGCTGTTTTTT. Its protein is CATSKDRVIGELFF. The rearrangement uses TRBV15 and TRBJ2-2, with 8 positions matching TRBD1. The CDR3 has 14 residues. The J segment lost 7 bases and the V segment lost 4 bases, leaving 5 bases of the junction unmatched. Germline values: CDR1 LNHNV, CDR2 YYDKDF (reference sequence). The entire variable domain, with the rest obtained from reference TRBV15 and TRBJ2-2, is as follows: DAMVIQNPRYQVTQFGKPVTLSCSQTLNHNVMYWYQQKSSQAPKLLFHYYDKDFNNEADTPDNFQSRRPNTSFCFLDIRSPGLGDTAMYLCATSKDRVIGELFFGEGSRLTVL.

This clonotype was detected a few times. The chain links TRBV9 to TRBJ2-1; 9 bases are a match to TRBD2. CDR1 is SGDLS, CDR2 YYNGEE, per germline. With V trimmed by 0 bases and J by 5 bases, 3 bases remained unmatched. The CDR3 is made up of 15 amino acids. The CDR3 loop reads CASSVVGLANNEQFF. CDR3 bases: TGTGCCAGCAGCGTAGTTGGACTAGCGAACAATGAGCAGTTCTTC.

Of note for this clonotype: A read error is possible here, since a much larger clone lies one base away. This CDR3 reads CASRINREETQYF. CDR3 nucleotides: TGTGCCAGCAGGATTAACAGGGAGGAGACCCAGTACTTC. V usage is TRBV5-4 and J usage is TRBJ2-5, with D maybe TRBD1 (6 bases). The CDR3 spans 13 residues. Germline CDR1 and CDR2: SGHNT and YYREEE (reference sequence). V was shortened by 5 bases and J by 5 bases, with 13 bases between the two germline ends. The full variable domain, its missing parts supplied by reference TRBV5-4 and TRBJ2-5, is ETGVTQSPTHLIKTRGQQVTLRCSSQSGHNTVSWYQQALGQGPQFIFQYYREEENGRGNFPPRFSGLQFPNYSSELNVNALELDDSALYLCASRINREETQYFGPGTRLLVL.

This clonotype has more than one count but fewer than ten. The chain couples TRBV6-1 to TRBJ1-4, with TRBD1 matching over 7 bases. Germline V gene lookup returns CDR1 MNHNS and CDR2 SASEGT. V dropped 0 bases and J dropped 7; count of bases not matched to a gene: 5. This CDR3 comprises 15 residues. The CDR3 reads CASSEARQGFEKLFF. The CDR3 DNA reads as TGTGCCAGCAGTGAAGCGCGACAGGGTTTTGAAAAACTGTTTTTT.

Of note for this clonotype: A much larger clonotype is one base distant, so this may be a read error. The gene calls are TRBV12-3 or TRBV12-4 and TRBJ2-1; D is ambiguous. With 7 bases removed from V and 4 bases from J, the gap between germline ends came to 5 bases. This CDR3 contains 11 residues. CDR3 protein: CASKRYNEQFF. CDR3 nucleotide sequence: TGTGCCAGCAAGAGATACAATGAGCAGTTCTTC.

This chain connects TRBV3-1 to TRBJ2-1; D is perhaps TRBD1 (6 bases). In germline, CDR1 is LGHDT, CDR2 YNNKEL (reference sequence). The CDR3 consists of 12 residues. Trimming shortened V by 2 bases and J by 13 bases, and 12 bases separated the two germline ends. The CDR3 DNA reads TGTGCCAGCAGCCAAACAGACAGGAACCAGTTCTTC. Its translation: CASSQTDRNQFF.

This clonotype came up a few times. This CDR3 reads CASSPIVREKLFF. Here the CDR3 DNA reads TGTGCCAGCTCACCGATTGTACGTGAAAAACTGTTTTTT. The V gene is TRBV18, the J gene TRBJ1-4, with unresolved D. V lost 3 bases, J lost 7 bases, and 9 bases lay in between. Looked up from germline, CDR1 is KGHSH and CDR2 is LQKENI. The CDR3 extends over 13 amino acids.

This clonotype was counted between two and nine times. The gene calls are TRBV6-5 and TRBJ2-3; TRBD1 agrees at 7 bases. Trimming cost V 6 bases and J 5 bases; bases outside gene matches: 5. Germline V gives CDR1 MNHEY, CDR2 SVGAGI. This CDR3 has 13 amino acids. CDR3 sequence reads: CASSGDSEDTQYF. CDR3 coding DNA: TGTGCCAGCAGCGGGGACAGCGAAGATACGCAGTATTTT.

This chain connects TRBV5-1 to TRBJ1-1; TRBD1 aligns across 7 bases. The CDR3 covers 15 residues. V gave up 0 bases and J gave up 4 bases; unmatched junction bases: 6. From germline, CDR1 is SGHRS and CDR2 YFSETQ. The DNA for the CDR3 is TGCGCCAGCAGCTTGGAAGGGGGCAGGTTCACTGAAGCTTTCTTT. Protein sequence: CASSLEGGRFTEAFF.

The V call is TRBV24-1, the J call TRBJ2-5; 7 bases are shared with TRBD2. With 5 bases clipped from V and 5 bases from J, the junction kept 7 bases outside the gene matches. Germline V gene data show CDR1 as KGHDR and CDR2 as SFDVKD. The CDR3 has 14 amino acids. CDR3 DNA: TGTGCCACCAGTGGTCCGGGGGGTTTCGAGACCCAGTACTTC. It translates to CATSGPGGFETQYF.

The CDR3 region has the DNA TGTGCCAGCAGCTCGGAGCGGTGGACCCAGTACTTC. Protein: CASSSERWTQYF. The chain employs TRBV7-8 and TRBJ2-5, with D perhaps TRBD2 (5 bases). Trimming cost V 4 bases and J 7 bases, with 10 bases left between them. There are 12 residues in the CDR3. The germline gives CDR1 SGHVS, CDR2 FQNEAQ.